Listed here are 3 T cell receptor beta chains from one sample, sequenced in a study of blood T cell repertoires in COVID-19. The repertoire was sequenced with immunoSEQ multiplex PCR; TCRdb's copy has only in-frame clones and lacks some. Among some 88,000 clones listed, roughly 80% were seen once. Sequencing was done on a sample of peripheral blood. These receptors were taken from a human donor in a cohort sampled during active COVID-19.

The chain combines TRBV29-1 with TRBJ1-2; 7 bases map to TRBD1. Germline CDR1 is SQVTM and CDR2 is ANQGSEA. The CDR3 has 12 residues. Trimming took 6 bases from V and 4 from J; bases not matched to a gene: 5. This CDR3 is CSVDRPSYGYTF. The CDR3 region has the DNA TGCAGCGTGGACAGGCCCAGCTATGGCTACACCTTC. The full variable domain, completed using reference TRBV29-1 and TRBJ1-2, is SAVISQKPSRDICQRGTSLTIQCQVDSQVTMMFWYRQQPGQSLTLIATANQGSEATYESGFVIDKFPISRPNLTFSTLTVSNMSPEDSSIYLCSVDRPSYGYTFGSGTRLTVV.

The table lists this clone with a few counts. The DNA of the CDR3 is TGTGCCAGCTCACGTGCTAGCTTAACGTACGAGCAGTACTTC. Translated: CASSRASLTYEQYF. The rearrangement joins TRBV18 to TRBJ2-7; tentative D call: TRBD2 (5 bases). V lost 4 bases, J lost 4 bases, and 14 bases lay in between. CDR1 KGHSH and CDR2 LQKENI come from the germline V gene. The CDR3 spans 14 residues. Drawing the rest from reference TRBV18 and TRBJ2-7, the complete variable domain is NAGVMQNPRHLVRRRGQEARLRCSPMKGHSHVYWYRQLPEEGLKFMVYLQKENIIDESGMPKERFSAEFPKEGPSILRIQQVVRGDSAAYFCASSRASLTYEQYFGPGTRLTVT.

The rearrangement joins TRBV19 to TRBJ1-2; D is perhaps TRBD1 (6 bases). V lost 0 bases to trimming and J lost 7 bases, with 12 bases between them. The CDR3 spans 14 residues. CDR1 is LNHDA and CDR2 is SQIVND in the germline V gene (reference sequence). The CDR3 reads CASSIDDRSFGYTF. The DNA for the CDR3 is TGTGCCAGTAGTATAGACGACAGGTCCTTTGGCTACACCTTC.